The clone carrying this TCR beta chain was seen a few times. This entry comes from a study of control samples from healthy donors and cancer patients. Profiling relied on immunoSEQ multiplex PCR, and the TCRdb table lists in-frame clones only, not all of them. This sample has tens of thousands of clones, with 70% to 90% found just once. Per germline, CDR1 SGHTA and CDR2 FQGTGA. The CDR3 covers 13 residues. Trimming shortened V by 6 bases and J by 3 bases, and 10 bases separated the two germline ends. The rearrangement joins TRBV7-3 to TRBJ2-3; a weak D match, TRBD1 (6 bases). Sequencing was carried out using blood. This receptor was identified in a woman aged 45-59 years in good health. The CDR3 sequence is CASSRGQTDTQYF. In nucleotides, the CDR3 is TGTGCCAGCAGTCGCGGACAGACAGATACGCAGTATTTT.